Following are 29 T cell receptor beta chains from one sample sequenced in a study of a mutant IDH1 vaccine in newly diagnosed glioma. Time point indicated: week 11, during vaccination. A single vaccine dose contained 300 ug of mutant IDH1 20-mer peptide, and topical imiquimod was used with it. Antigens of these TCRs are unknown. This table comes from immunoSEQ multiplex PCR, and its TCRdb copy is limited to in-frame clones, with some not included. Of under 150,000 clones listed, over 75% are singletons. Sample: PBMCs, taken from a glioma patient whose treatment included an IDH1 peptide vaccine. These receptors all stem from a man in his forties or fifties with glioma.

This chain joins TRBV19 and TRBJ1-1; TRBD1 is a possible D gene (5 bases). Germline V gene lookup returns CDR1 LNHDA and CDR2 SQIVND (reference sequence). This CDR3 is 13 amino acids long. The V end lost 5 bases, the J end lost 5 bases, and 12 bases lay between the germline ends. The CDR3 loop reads CASSVPWGTEAFF. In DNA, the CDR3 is TGTGCCAGTAGTGTACCCTGGGGGACTGAAGCTTTCTTT. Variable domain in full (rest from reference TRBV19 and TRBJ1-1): DGGITQSPKYLFRKEGQNVTLSCEQNLNHDAMYWYRQDPGQGLRLIYYSQIVNDFQKGDIAEGYSVSREKKESFPLTVTSAQKNPTAFYLCASSVPWGTEAFFGQGTRLTVV.

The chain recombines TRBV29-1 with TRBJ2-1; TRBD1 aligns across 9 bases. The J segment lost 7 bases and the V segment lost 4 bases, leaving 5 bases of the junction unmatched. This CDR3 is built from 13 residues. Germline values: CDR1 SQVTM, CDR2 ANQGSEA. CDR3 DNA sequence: TGCAGCGTTGTACAGGGGGCACGGAATGAGCAGTTCTTC. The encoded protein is CSVVQGARNEQFF.

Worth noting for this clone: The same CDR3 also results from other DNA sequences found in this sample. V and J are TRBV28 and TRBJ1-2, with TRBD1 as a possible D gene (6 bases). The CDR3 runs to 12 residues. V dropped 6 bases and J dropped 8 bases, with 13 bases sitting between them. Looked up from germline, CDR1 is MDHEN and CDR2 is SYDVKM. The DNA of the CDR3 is TGTGCCAGCAGCCGAGGGGGGCGGGGCTACACCTTC. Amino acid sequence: CASSRGGRGYTF.

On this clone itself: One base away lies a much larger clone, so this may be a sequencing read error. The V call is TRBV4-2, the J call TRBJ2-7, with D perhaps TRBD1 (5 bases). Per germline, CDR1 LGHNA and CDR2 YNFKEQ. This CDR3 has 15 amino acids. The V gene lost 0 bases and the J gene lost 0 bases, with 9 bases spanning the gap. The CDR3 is CASSQETESSYEQYF. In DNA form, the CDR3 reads TGTGCCAGCAGCCAAGAGACAGAGAGCTCCTACGAGCAGTACTTC.

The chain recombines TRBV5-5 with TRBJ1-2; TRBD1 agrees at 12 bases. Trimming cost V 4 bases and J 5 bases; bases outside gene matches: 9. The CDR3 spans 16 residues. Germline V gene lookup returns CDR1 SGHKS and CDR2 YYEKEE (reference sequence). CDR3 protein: CASSGTGGVFGYGYTF. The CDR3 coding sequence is TGTGCCAGCAGCGGGACAGGGGGCGTTTTTGGATATGGCTACACCTTC.

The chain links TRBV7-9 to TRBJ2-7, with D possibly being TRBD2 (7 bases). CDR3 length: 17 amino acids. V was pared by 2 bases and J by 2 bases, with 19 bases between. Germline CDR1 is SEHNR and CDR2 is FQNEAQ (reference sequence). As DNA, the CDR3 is TGTGCCAGCAGCTTACCCCCTGCGGGGGCGAGGGCCTACGAGCAGTACTTC. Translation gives CASSLPPAGARAYEQYF.

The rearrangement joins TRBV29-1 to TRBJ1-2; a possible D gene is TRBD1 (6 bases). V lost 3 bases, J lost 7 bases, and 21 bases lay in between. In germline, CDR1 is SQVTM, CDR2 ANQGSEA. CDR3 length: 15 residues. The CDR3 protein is CSVEAPGTKFGGYTF. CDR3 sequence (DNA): TGCAGCGTTGAGGCTCCCGGGACAAAGTTTGGTGGCTACACCTTC. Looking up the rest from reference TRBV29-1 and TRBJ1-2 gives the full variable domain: SAVISQKPSRDICQRGTSLTIQCQVDSQVTMMFWYRQQPGQSLTLIATANQGSEATYESGFVIDKFPISRPNLTFSTLTVSNMSPEDSSIYLCSVEAPGTKFGGYTFGSGTRLTVV.

CDR3: CASSRQFNYGYTF. The CDR3 nucleotides are TGTGCCAGTAGTCGACAGTTTAACTATGGCTACACCTTC. The chain is built from TRBV19 and TRBJ1-2; a possible D gene is TRBD1 (5 bases). Per germline, CDR1 LNHDA and CDR2 SQIVND (reference sequence). The CDR3 has 13 residues. V was trimmed by 5 bases and J by 1 base, leaving 8 bases between them.

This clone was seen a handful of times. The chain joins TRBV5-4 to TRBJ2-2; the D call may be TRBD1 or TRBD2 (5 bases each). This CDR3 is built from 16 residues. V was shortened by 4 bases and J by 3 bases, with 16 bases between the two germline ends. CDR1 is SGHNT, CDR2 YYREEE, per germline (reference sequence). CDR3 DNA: TGTGCCAGCAGCCCCGGACAAACGCGGGACACCGGGGAGCTGTTTTTT. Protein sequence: CASSPGQTRDTGELFF.

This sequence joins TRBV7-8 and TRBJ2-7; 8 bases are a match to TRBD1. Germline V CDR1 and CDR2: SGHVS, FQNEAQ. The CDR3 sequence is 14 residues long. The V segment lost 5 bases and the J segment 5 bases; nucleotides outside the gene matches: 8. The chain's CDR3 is CASSPRQGPDEQYF. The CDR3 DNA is TGTGCCAGCAGCCCACGACAGGGGCCGGACGAGCAGTACTTC.

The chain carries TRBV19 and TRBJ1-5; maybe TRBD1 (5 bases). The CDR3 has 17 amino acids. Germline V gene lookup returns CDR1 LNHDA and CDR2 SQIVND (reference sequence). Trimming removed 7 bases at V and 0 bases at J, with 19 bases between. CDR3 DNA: TGTGCCAGTACTCCCCCCCTCGGGGCATATAGCAATCAGCCCCAGCATTTT. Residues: CASTPPLGAYSNQPQHF.

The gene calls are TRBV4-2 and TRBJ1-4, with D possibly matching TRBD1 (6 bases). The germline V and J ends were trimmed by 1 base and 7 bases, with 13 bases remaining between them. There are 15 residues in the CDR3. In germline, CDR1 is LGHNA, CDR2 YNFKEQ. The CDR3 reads CASSQVDSSGEKLFF. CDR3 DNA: TGTGCCAGCAGCCAAGTGGACAGCTCCGGTGAAAAACTGTTTTTT.

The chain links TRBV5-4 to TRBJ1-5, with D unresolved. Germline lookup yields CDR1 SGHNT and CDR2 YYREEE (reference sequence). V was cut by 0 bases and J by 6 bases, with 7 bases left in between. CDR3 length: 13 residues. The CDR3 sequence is CASSLELSQPQHF. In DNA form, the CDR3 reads TGTGCCAGCAGCTTGGAGCTTAGTCAGCCCCAGCATTTT.

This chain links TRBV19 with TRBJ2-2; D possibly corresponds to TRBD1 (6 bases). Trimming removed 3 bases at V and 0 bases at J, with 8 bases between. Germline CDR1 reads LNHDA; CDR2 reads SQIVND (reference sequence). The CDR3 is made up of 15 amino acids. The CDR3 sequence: CASSMYRANTGELFF. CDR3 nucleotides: TGTGCCAGTAGTATGTACAGGGCGAACACCGGGGAGCTGTTTTTT. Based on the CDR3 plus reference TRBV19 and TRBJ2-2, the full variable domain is DGGITQSPKYLFRKEGQNVTLSCEQNLNHDAMYWYRQDPGQGLRLIYYSQIVNDFQKGDIAEGYSVSREKKESFPLTVTSAQKNPTAFYLCASSMYRANTGELFFGEGSRLTVL.

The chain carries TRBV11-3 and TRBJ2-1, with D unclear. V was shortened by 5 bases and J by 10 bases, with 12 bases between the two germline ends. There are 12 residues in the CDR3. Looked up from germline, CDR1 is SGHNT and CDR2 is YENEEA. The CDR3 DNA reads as TGTGCCAGCAGCCTCCCCCATGGGGAGCAGTTCTTC. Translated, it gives CASSLPHGEQFF.

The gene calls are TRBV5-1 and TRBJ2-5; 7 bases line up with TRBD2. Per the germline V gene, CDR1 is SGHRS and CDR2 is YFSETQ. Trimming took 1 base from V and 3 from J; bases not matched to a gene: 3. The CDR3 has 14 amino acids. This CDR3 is CASSLSLAEETQYF. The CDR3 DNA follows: TGCGCCAGCAGCTTGAGCCTAGCGGAAGAGACCCAGTACTTC.

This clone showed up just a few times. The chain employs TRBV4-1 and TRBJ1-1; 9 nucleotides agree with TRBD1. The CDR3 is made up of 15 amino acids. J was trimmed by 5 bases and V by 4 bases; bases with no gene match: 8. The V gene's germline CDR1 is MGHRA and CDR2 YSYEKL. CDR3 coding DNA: TGCGCCAGCAGCCCCAGGACAGGGGTTGATACTGAAGCTTTCTTT. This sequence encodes CASSPRTGVDTEAFF.

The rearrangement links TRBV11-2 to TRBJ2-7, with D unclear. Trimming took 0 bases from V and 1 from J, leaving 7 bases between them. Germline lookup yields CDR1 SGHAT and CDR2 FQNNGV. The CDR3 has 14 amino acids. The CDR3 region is CASSLEYSSYEQYF. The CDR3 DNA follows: TGTGCCAGCAGCTTAGAGTACAGTTCCTACGAGCAGTACTTC.

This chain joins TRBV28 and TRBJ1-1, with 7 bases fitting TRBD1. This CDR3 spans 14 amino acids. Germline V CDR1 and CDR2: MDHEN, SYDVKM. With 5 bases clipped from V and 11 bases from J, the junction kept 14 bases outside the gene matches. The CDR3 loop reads CASSLPSGGARAFF. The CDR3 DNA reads TGTGCCAGCAGTCTTCCCTCAGGGGGGGCCCGGGCTTTCTTT.

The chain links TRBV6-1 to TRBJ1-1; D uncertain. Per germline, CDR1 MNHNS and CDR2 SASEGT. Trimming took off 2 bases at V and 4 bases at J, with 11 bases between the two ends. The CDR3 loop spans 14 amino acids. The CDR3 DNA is TGTGCCAGCAGTGAACTTGGACCGACCACTGAAGCTTTCTTT. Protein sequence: CASSELGPTTEAFF.

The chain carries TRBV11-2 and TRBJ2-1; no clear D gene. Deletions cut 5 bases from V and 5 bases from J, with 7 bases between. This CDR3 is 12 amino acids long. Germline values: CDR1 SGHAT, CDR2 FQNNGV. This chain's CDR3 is CASSLQDNEQFF. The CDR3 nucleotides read TGTGCCAGCAGCCTGCAGGACAATGAGCAGTTCTTC.

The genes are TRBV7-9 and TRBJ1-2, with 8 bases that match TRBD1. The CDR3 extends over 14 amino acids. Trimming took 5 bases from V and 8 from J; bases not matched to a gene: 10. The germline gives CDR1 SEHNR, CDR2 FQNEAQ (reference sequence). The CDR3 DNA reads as TGTGCCAGCAGCATTCCCGGGACAGGCGGGGGCTACACCTTC. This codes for CASSIPGTGGGYTF.

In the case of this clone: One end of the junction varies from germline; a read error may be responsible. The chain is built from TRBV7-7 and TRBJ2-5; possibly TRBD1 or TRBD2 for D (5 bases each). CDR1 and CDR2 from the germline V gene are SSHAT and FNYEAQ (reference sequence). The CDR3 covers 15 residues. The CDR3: CASSLDVGDQETQYF. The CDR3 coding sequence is TGTGCTAGCAGCTTAGATGTGGGGGACCAAGAGACCCAGTACTTC.

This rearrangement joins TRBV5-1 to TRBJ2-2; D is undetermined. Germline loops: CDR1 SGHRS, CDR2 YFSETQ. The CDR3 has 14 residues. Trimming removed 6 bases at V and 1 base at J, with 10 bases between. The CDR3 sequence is CASTLSGNTGELFF. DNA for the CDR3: TGCGCCAGCACCTTATCAGGGAACACCGGGGAGCTGTTTTTT. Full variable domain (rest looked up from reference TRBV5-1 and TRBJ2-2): KAGVTQTPRYLIKTRGQQVTLSCSPISGHRSVSWYQQTPGQGLQFLFEYFSETQRNKGNFPGRFSGRQFSNSRSEMNVSTLELGDSALYLCASTLSGNTGELFFGEGSRLTVL.

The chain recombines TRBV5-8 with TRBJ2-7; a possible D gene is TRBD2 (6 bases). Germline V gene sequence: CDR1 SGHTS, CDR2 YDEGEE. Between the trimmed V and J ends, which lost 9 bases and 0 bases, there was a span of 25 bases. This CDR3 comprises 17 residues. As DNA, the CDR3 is TGTGCCACCAAGACAACGGGGGACGCGGTCCGCTCCTACGAGCAGTACTTC. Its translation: CATKTTGDAVRSYEQYF.

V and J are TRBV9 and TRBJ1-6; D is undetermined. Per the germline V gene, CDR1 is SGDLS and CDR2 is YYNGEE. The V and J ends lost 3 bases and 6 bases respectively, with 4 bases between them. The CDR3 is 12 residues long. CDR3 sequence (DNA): TGTGCCAGCAGCGGGAGTAATTCACCCCTCCACTTT. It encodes CASSGSNSPLHF.

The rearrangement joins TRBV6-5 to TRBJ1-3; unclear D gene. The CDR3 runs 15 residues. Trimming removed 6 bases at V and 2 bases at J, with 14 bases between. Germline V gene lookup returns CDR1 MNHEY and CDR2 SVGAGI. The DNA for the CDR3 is TGTGCCAGCAGCCACAGCGTCCTTCCTGGAAACACCATATATTTT. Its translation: CASSHSVLPGNTIYF.

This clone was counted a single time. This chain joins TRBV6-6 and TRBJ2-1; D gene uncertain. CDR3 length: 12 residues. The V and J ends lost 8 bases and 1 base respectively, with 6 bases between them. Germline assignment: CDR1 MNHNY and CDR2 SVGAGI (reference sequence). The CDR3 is CASSLSYNEQFF. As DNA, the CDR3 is TGTGCCAGCTCGCTTTCCTACAATGAGCAGTTCTTC.

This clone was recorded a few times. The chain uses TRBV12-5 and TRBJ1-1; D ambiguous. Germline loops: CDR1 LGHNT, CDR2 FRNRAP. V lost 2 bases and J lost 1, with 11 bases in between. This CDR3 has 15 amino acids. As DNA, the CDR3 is TGTGCTAGTGGTTTGTTAGAACTTCGGAACACTGAAGCTTTCTTT. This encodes CASGLLELRNTEAFF. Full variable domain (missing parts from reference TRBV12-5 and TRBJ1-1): DARVTQTPRHKVTEMGQEVTMRCQPILGHNTVFWYRQTMMQGLELLAYFRNRAPLDDSGMPKDRFSAEMPDATLATLKIQPSEPRDSAVYFCASGLLELRNTEAFFGQGTRLTVV.